This TCR beta chain comes out of a study of blood T cell repertoires in COVID-19. Generated by immunoSEQ multiplex PCR, the TCRdb table keeps only in-frame clones and is missing some. The profile shows about 250,000 clones, around 89% of them singletons. The J segment lost 2 bases and the V segment lost 1 base, leaving 5 bases of the junction unmatched. Germline-derived CDR1 and CDR2 are LNHNV and YYDKDF (reference sequence). This CDR3 contains 16 residues. The receptor's source is a man aged 30 to 45 with acute or convalescent COVID-19. Source material: peripheral blood. This chain uses TRBV15 with TRBJ2-5; TRBD2 aligns across 9 bases. CDR3 sequence: CATSRGLAARQETQYF. The CDR3 DNA sequence: TGTGCCACCAGCAGAGGACTAGCGGCGAGACAAGAGACCCAGTACTTC.